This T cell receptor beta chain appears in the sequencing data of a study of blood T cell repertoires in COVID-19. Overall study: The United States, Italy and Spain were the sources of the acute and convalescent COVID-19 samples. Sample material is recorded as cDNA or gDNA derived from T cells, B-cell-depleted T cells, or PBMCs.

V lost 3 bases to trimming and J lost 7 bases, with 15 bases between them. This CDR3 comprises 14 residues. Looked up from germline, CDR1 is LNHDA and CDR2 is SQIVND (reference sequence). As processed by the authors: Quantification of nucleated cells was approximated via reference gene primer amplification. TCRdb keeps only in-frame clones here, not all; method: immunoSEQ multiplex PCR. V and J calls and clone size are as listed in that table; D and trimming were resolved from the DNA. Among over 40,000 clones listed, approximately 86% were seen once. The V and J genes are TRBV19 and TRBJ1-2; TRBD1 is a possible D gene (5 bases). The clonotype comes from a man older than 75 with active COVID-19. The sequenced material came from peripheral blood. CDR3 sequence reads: CASSITQGGAGYTF. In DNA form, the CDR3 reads TGTGCCAGTAGTATTACCCAGGGAGGGGCTGGCTACACCTTC.